Each of the 19 T cell receptor beta chains below was sequenced from the same sample in a study of blood T cell repertoires in COVID-19. Measured with immunoSEQ multiplex PCR; TCRdb has only the in-frame clones, and not every one. In the table there are 45,000 to 60,000 clones, over 70% of which are singletons. The sequencing sample was made of peripheral blood. Receptors originate from a human donor with active or convalescent COVID-19. The donor label of this sample is uncertain.

V and J are TRBV5-6 and TRBJ2-5, with a weak D call TRBD2 (5 bases). The CDR3 is 13 amino acids. Germline CDR1 and CDR2: SGHDT and YYEEEE. Trimming removed 1 base at V and 4 bases at J, with 8 bases between. The CDR3 region is CASSLRGRETQYF. The DNA of the CDR3 is TGTGCCAGCAGCTTGCGGGGTCGAGAGACCCAGTACTTC. Using reference TRBV5-6 and TRBJ2-5 for the parts outside the CDR3, the full variable domain is DAGVTQSPTHLIKTRGQQVTLRCSPKSGHDTVSWYQQALGQGPQFIFQYYEEEERQRGNFPDRFSGHQFPNYSSELNVNALLLGDSALYLCASSLRGRETQYFGPGTRLLVL.

The V call is TRBV7-2, the J call TRBJ1-1, with D maybe TRBD1 (5 bases). Germline CDR1 is SGHTA and CDR2 is FQGNSA. The CDR3 totals 14 residues. V gave up 3 bases and J gave up 1 base, with 9 bases separating them. The CDR3, as DNA: TGTGCCAGCAGCTTCGGACACCAGAACACTGAAGCTTTCTTT. Its protein product is CASSFGHQNTEAFF.

The rearrangement links TRBV19 to TRBJ1-3; tentative D call: TRBD1 (5 bases). The CDR3 is 15 residues long. Germline V lookup: CDR1 LNHDA, CDR2 SQIVND (reference sequence). The ends were cut back, 8 bases at V and 3 bases at J, with 17 bases in the middle. The CDR3 coding sequence is TGTGCCAGTGGGGCTCCAGGACCAGGTGGAAACACCATATATTTT. It codes for CASGAPGPGGNTIYF. The variable domain in full, with the rest retrieved from reference TRBV19 and TRBJ1-3, is DGGITQSPKYLFRKEGQNVTLSCEQNLNHDAMYWYRQDPGQGLRLIYYSQIVNDFQKGDIAEGYSVSREKKESFPLTVTSAQKNPTAFYLCASGAPGPGGNTIYFGEGSWLTVV.

This clone was seen a handful of times. V and J are TRBV24-1 and TRBJ1-5; the D gene is possibly TRBD1 (5 bases). Trimming removed 3 bases at V and 5 bases at J, with 13 bases between. Germline V lookup: CDR1 KGHDR, CDR2 SFDVKD. The CDR3 totals 15 residues. The CDR3 DNA is TGTGCCACCAGTGATCCCTCAGGGAGGGATCAGCCCCAGCATTTT. Translated, it gives CATSDPSGRDQPQHF.

The gene calls are TRBV5-4 and TRBJ1-2, with a weak D call TRBD1 (5 bases). The length of the CDR3 is 15 residues. V was shortened by 2 bases and J by 3 bases, with 14 bases between the two germline ends. Germline V gene sequence: CDR1 SGHNT, CDR2 YYREEE (reference sequence). This CDR3 is CASSLIAWGDYGYTF. The DNA of the CDR3 is TGTGCCAGCAGCTTAATCGCGTGGGGCGACTATGGCTACACCTTC.

This clone showed up just a few times. This chain uses TRBV6-2 or TRBV6-3 with TRBJ1-6, with 9 bases aligning to TRBD1. Trimming took 3 bases from V and 10 from J; bases not matched to a gene: 7. Germline assignment: CDR1 MNHEY and CDR2 SVGEGT. The length of the CDR3 is 15 residues. CDR3 bases: TGTGCCAGCAGTTATGGGGGACAGGGAGGCTCACCCCTCCACTTT. Amino acids: CASSYGGQGGSPLHF.

This clone was counted only a few times. This chain joins TRBV2 and TRBJ2-1, with a possible D match to TRBD1 (5 bases). From germline, CDR1 is SNHLY and CDR2 FYNNEI. The CDR3 runs 15 residues. V was clipped by 5 bases and J by 0 bases, with 11 bases between them. CDR3 loop: CASSMTASSYNEQFF. The CDR3 region has the DNA TGTGCCAGCAGTATGACAGCGAGCTCCTACAATGAGCAGTTCTTC. The entire variable domain, with the rest obtained from reference TRBV2 and TRBJ2-1, is as follows: EPEVTQTPSHQVTQMGQEVILRCVPISNHLYFYWYRQILGQKVEFLVSFYNNEISEKSEIFDDQFSVERPDGSNFTLKIRSTKLEDSAMYFCASSMTASSYNEQFFGPGTRLTVL.

The chain carries TRBV10-3 and TRBJ1-1; possible D gene TRBD1, 6 bases. Trimming left V 8 bases short and J 1 base short, with 17 bases between. CDR3 length: 15 amino acids. In germline, CDR1 is ENHRY, CDR2 SYGVKD. CDR3 protein: CAIRPNRERNTEAFF. In nucleotides, the CDR3 is TGTGCCATCCGCCCCAACAGGGAAAGGAACACTGAAGCTTTCTTT.

The chain recombines TRBV5-4 with TRBJ2-3; D unclear. The CDR3 extends over 14 amino acids. V lost 0 bases and J 4 bases, leaving 9 bases between the germline ends. Germline V gene lookup returns CDR1 SGHNT and CDR2 YYREEE (reference sequence). For the CDR3, the DNA is TGTGCCAGCAGCTTGGCGGCGGCAGCAGATACGCAGTATTTT. Translated, it gives CASSLAAAADTQYF.

The chain is built from TRBV12-5 and TRBJ2-7; no definite D call. Germline lookup yields CDR1 LGHNT and CDR2 FRNRAP. This CDR3 comprises 15 residues. V lost 6 bases and J 2 bases, leaving 17 bases between the germline ends. For the CDR3, the DNA is TGTGCTAGTGGCCTAGGAGAGTCTCCCCCCTACGAGCAGTACTTC. Translation gives CASGLGESPPYEQYF.

V is TRBV6-2 or TRBV6-3 and J is TRBJ1-2; D is undetermined. V was shortened by 2 bases and J by 0 bases, with 10 bases between the two germline ends. Germline loops: CDR1 MNHEY, CDR2 SVGEGT. The CDR3 extends over 15 amino acids. The CDR3 loop reads CASSYRVAANYGYTF. For the CDR3, the DNA is TGTGCCAGCAGTTACCGGGTCGCAGCTAACTATGGCTACACCTTC.

The V call is TRBV5-8, the J call TRBJ2-5; 10 bases match TRBD2. With 1 base clipped from V and 3 bases from J, the junction kept 6 bases outside the gene matches. The CDR3 contains 16 residues. The germline V gene encodes CDR1 SGHTS and CDR2 YDEGEE. CDR3: CASSLIRTSGKETQYF. The DNA for the CDR3 is TGTGCCAGCAGCTTGATTAGAACTAGCGGGAAAGAGACCCAGTACTTC.

The chain uses TRBV12-3 or TRBV12-4 and TRBJ1-2; the D is unclear. The ends were cut back, 5 bases at V and 6 bases at J, with 10 bases in the middle. This CDR3 comprises 12 residues. The CDR3 loop is CASSREPDGYTF. For the CDR3, the DNA is TGTGCCAGCAGTCGCGAACCCGATGGCTACACCTTC.

The V gene is TRBV11-3, the J gene TRBJ2-1; D is uncertain. The V gene's germline CDR1 is SGHNT and CDR2 YENEEA. CDR3 length equals 18 residues. The V end was cut by 0 bases, the J end by 3 bases, with 18 bases between. This chain's CDR3 is CASSLDYGSETLYNEQFF. Written as DNA, the CDR3 is TGTGCCAGCAGCTTAGATTATGGAAGCGAAACCCTCTACAATGAGCAGTTCTTC.

The chain couples TRBV6-2 or TRBV6-3 to TRBJ2-7; 9 bases are a match to TRBD1. Germline trimming cut 4 bases from V and 3 bases from J; bases unmatched to any gene: 4. The CDR3 sequence is 14 residues long. Germline V gives CDR1 MNHEY, CDR2 SVGEGT. This CDR3 is CASSLGQGGYEQYF. In DNA form, the CDR3 reads TGTGCCAGCAGTTTGGGACAGGGAGGCTACGAGCAGTACTTC.

In regard to this clone: Its ends do not fully match the called genes, so a read error is possible. The rearrangement uses TRBV19 and TRBJ2-2; 7 nucleotides agree with TRBD2. The CDR3 totals 15 residues. Germline V CDR1 and CDR2: LNHDA, SQIVND (reference sequence). In nucleotides, the CDR3 is TGTGCCAATAGTAAACAGAGCGGGAATTCCGGGGAGCTGTTTTTT. Protein product: CANSKQSGNSGELFF.

The chain uses TRBV3-1 (or the pseudogene TRBV3-2) and TRBJ1-2; D unresolved. This CDR3 has 16 residues. V was shortened by 4 bases and J by 8 bases, with 23 bases between the two germline ends. Germline V gene sequence: CDR1 LGHDT, CDR2 YNNKEL (reference sequence). The CDR3 region is CASSLQVAQTWRGYTF. Written as DNA, the CDR3 is TGTGCCAGCAGCCTCCAGGTGGCACAGACTTGGAGGGGCTACACCTTC.

The chain employs TRBV5-1 and TRBJ2-3; 8 positions agree with TRBD2. The germline gives CDR1 SGHRS, CDR2 YFSETQ. J was trimmed by 2 bases and V by 2 bases; bases with no gene match: 1. This CDR3 has 14 residues. DNA of the CDR3: TGCGCCAGCAGCTTAGCGGGAGCCACAGATACGCAGTATTTT. The encoded protein is CASSLAGATDTQYF.

This chain links TRBV19 with TRBJ2-1; a weak D match, TRBD2 (5 bases). Germline V gene data show CDR1 as LNHDA and CDR2 as SQIVND (reference sequence). The CDR3 extends over 13 amino acids. V gave up 5 bases and J gave up 4 bases, with 9 bases separating them. The chain's CDR3 is CASSREEYNEQFF. CDR3 nucleotides: TGTGCCAGTAGTCGGGAAGAATACAATGAGCAGTTCTTC.